This TCR beta chain was captured by sequencing in a study of T cell changes during pregnancy in multiple sclerosis. Sequencing was performed with immunoSEQ multiplex PCR; in TCRdb, only in-frame clones are kept and a portion is missing. The sample lists fewer than 130,000 clones, roughly 92% seen once, with less than 4.5% in the top ten. Per germline, CDR1 SGHKS and CDR2 YYEKEE (reference sequence). The CDR3 loop spans 14 amino acids. The ends lost 5 bases at V and 4 bases at J; junction bases unmatched: 4. The sequence derives from a female donor with multiple sclerosis, enrolled in a pregnancy study. Material: peripheral blood, obtained after pregnancy. The rearrangement joins TRBV5-5 to TRBJ2-2; the match to TRBD1 covers 8 bases. CDR3 DNA sequence: TGTGCCAGCAGACGGACAGGGTTCACCGGGGAGCTGTTTTTT. This sequence encodes CASRRTGFTGELFF.